This T cell receptor (beta chain) was observed in a study of shared clonotypes between healthy human individuals. On the study more broadly: Three men and a couple of women, aged 18 to 49, were donors. Notes on the study in general: Non-shared clonotypes had lower generation probabilities than those shared by all four donors. Sharing across four donors was highest in naive CD4 (about 5%) and lowest in memory CD8 (about 0.4%).

The CDR3 is 17 residues long. V was trimmed by 1 base and J by 2 bases, leaving 16 bases between them. Germline CDR1 MDHEN, CDR2 SYDVKM. As for this clone: Antigen: not known.

Here immunoSEQ multiplex PCR was the method, and the copy in TCRdb shows in-frame clones only, minus some. This table holds roughly 2 million clones, about 95% found once. Naive CD8 cells lacked CD45RO and underwent positive selection for CCR7, leaving out terminally differentiated effector memory CD45RA+ cells. The source of this sequence is a man younger than 35 in good health. This chain connects TRBV28 to TRBJ2-3; no clear D. The sequencing input was naive CD8+ T cells sorted from blood. In nucleotides, the CDR3 is TGTGCCAGCAGTTTATCCCCTGGTCCCGAACTCACAGATACGCAGTATTTT. Protein product: CASSLSPGPELTDTQYF.